This T cell receptor (beta chain) was observed in a study of blood T cells in healthy people across ages. On this clonotype itself: The junction does not match germline at one end; this may be a read error.

Russia was home to the donors, healthy Caucasian individuals aged about 6 to 90. PCR was performed a second time for about 7 to 11 cycles using a sample-barcoded 5' primer and a J-beta primer mix. TCRdb re-called the 5' RACE reads with MiXCR, one entry per CDR3 protein. The sample includes around 1,900,000 distinct CDR3 sequences, 39% of them seen just once. The CDR3 sequence is 12 residues long. CDR1 is SQVTM and CDR2 is ANQGSEA in the germline V gene. The chain combines TRBV29-1 with TRBJ1-1; possibly TRBD1 for D (6 bases). The sequenced sample was blood. The receptor was derived from a human donor in good health. The CDR3 nucleotides are TGCGGCGTTACAGGGCTTTACACTGAAGCTTTCTTT. Encoded protein: CGVTGLYTEAFF.